One and the same sample provided the 9 T cell receptor beta chains below, sequenced in a study of T cells after yellow fever vaccination (dated by TCRdb to the late 2010s). Library construction relied on 5' RACE. The instrument was an Illumina NovaSeq 6000. TCRdb reanalyzed the raw reads on its own, using fastp at Q25 for trimming and MiXCR for clone calling, and kept in-frame beta chains. Merged by CDR3 protein, the rows form single entries marked with the most common genes and DNA. The sample table contains tens of thousands of distinct CDR3 sequences; only one count was recorded for roughly 4.5% of them. 30% to 45% of the sample lies in the top ten. The treatment or condition label, as the study defines it: live attenuated yellow fever vaccine strain. The sample was PBMCs, either bulk or a sorted T-cell subset (CD4+, CD8+, memory, or dextramer-sorted; not recorded which), taken on the day of the yellow fever booster vaccination. These receptors came from a man younger than 35 who received the YFV17D yellow fever vaccine.

Details on this clonotype: A read error may be the cause here, since a much bigger clone is one base away. The chain links TRBV7-9 to TRBJ2-3; D gene unclear. Per germline, CDR1 SEHNR and CDR2 FQNEAQ (reference sequence). The CDR3 runs 13 residues. V shed 5 bases and J shed 4 bases, with 10 bases lying between them. The CDR3 region is CASSPGGSDTQYF. The CDR3 DNA is TGTGCCAGCAGCCCGGGCGGCTCAGATACGCAGTATTTT.

This clonotype has ten or more counts. This chain uses TRBV5-1 with TRBJ1-3; D not resolved. Germline values: CDR1 SGHRS, CDR2 YFSETQ. Trimming took 0 bases from V and 4 from J, leaving 14 bases between them. The CDR3 totals 16 residues. The CDR3 DNA sequence: TGCGCCAGCAGCTTGGTTTCTGGAATAGCGGGAAACACCATATATTTT. Translated: CASSLVSGIAGNTIYF.

There are many counts of this clonotype. V is TRBV20-1 and J is TRBJ1-1; 12 bases match TRBD1. Per the germline V gene, CDR1 is DFQATT and CDR2 is SNEGSKA (reference sequence). This CDR3 region has 13 residues. J gave up 9 bases and V 0 bases, and 2 bases lay outside the gene matches. CDR3 sequence: CSARDGDRGQAFF. CDR3 nucleotide sequence: TGCAGTGCTAGAGATGGGGACAGGGGGCAAGCTTTCTTT.

This clonotype was seen many times. The chain uses TRBV6-5 and TRBJ1-5; 11 positions agree with TRBD1. V was clipped by 5 bases and J by 7 bases; unmatched bases: 7. The length of the CDR3 is 15 residues. Per germline, CDR1 MNHEY and CDR2 SVGAGI. CDR3 region: CASSTGTGGRQPQHF. The CDR3 nucleotides are TGTGCCAGCAGTACGGGGACAGGGGGGAGGCAGCCCCAGCATTTT.

This sequence joins TRBV7-9 and TRBJ1-1; no definite D call. Between the trimmed V and J ends, which lost 5 bases and 6 bases, there was a span of 7 bases. The CDR3 is 11 amino acids. Germline CDR1 and CDR2: SEHNR and FQNEAQ (reference sequence). CDR3 coding DNA: TGTGCCAGCAGCCCCTGGGCTGAAGCTTTCTTT. It codes for CASSPWAEAFF.

This clonotype came up many times. CDR3 in DNA: TGCGCCAGCAGCCCAACCTATAGCGGGGGAGGAGAGACCCAGTACTTC. It translates to CASSPTYSGGGETQYF. The rearrangement joins TRBV4-3 to TRBJ2-5; 9 nucleotides line up with TRBD2. There are 16 residues in the CDR3. J gave up 4 bases and V 4 bases, and 10 bases lay outside the gene matches. Germline assignment: CDR1 LGHNA and CDR2 YSLEER.

This clonotype was detected many times. This sequence joins TRBV7-9 and TRBJ2-7, with 7 bases matching TRBD1. This CDR3 is 13 amino acids long. The germline V gene has CDR1 SEHNR and CDR2 FQNEAQ (reference sequence). V shed 5 bases and J 4 bases; nucleotides not matched to a gene: 5. CDR3 sequence (DNA): TGTGCCAGCAGCCCACCGACAGGGTACGAGCAGTACTTC. Residues: CASSPPTGYEQYF.

This rearrangement joins TRBV6-5 to TRBJ2-1, with D tentatively TRBD2 (6 bases). Trimming pared 6 bases from V and 7 bases from J, leaving 13 bases between. The CDR3 has 13 amino acids. In germline, CDR1 is MNHEY, CDR2 SVGAGI. The CDR3 DNA reads as TGTGCCAGCAGCGGGAGCAGACTAAATGAGCAGTTCTTC. This gives the protein CASSGSRLNEQFF.

This clonotype occurred many times. The J gene is TRBJ2-5, the V gene TRBV12-3 or TRBV12-4; D unclear. CDR3 size: 13 residues. With 4 bases removed from V and 2 bases from J, the gap between germline ends came to 8 bases. The CDR3 DNA follows: TGTGCCAGCAGTTGGGCCGGACAAGAGACCCAGTACTTC. This encodes CASSWAGQETQYF.